This T cell receptor (beta chain) was identified in a study of relationships among human T cell subsets. Study-wide results and limits: Th1, Th2 and regulatory subsets overlapped substantially in CDR3 sequences. Regulatory and Th2 subsets had few clones over 100 reads, unlike CD8+ cytotoxic cells. V, D, J usage, CDR3 length and N-additions were similar across seven subsets. Bead sorting may have left some CD4+CD8+ double-positive cells.

Germline CDR1 and CDR2: DFQATT and SNEGSKA (reference sequence). The germline V and J ends were trimmed by 0 bases and 0 bases, with 7 bases remaining between them. CDR3 size: 14 residues. Semiquantitative ARM-PCR amplified T cell receptor alpha and beta CDR3 regions from mRNA. In ARM-PCR, communal superprimers followed tagged nested gene-specific primers for exponential amplification. TCRdb redid the calling of the multiplex PCR reads with MiXCR, one entry per CDR3 protein. The sample gives fewer than 15,000 distinct CDR3 sequences, approximately 64% of which show up once; 25% to 30% is in the top ten. Th1 cells were collected as flow-through following bead selections for CD25, CD56 and CD294. Points on this clonotype: No antigen is known for it.

This chain joins TRBV20-1 and TRBJ2-3; the D is unclear. The clonotype comes from a middle-aged man in good health. Sequenced material: CD4+ Th1 cells sorted from blood. The CDR3 here is CSARDPFSTDTQYF. In DNA form, the CDR3 reads TGCAGTGCTAGAGATCCGTTTAGCACAGATACGCAGTATTTT.